The rows below give T cell receptor beta chains drawn from one sample of a study of blood T cell repertoires in COVID-19. Produced via immunoSEQ multiplex PCR; TCRdb's table is partial and in-frame only. The sample carries some 250,000 clones, around 90% recorded once. The sequencing input was peripheral blood. The receptors derive from a woman aged 25-40 years with acute or convalescent COVID-19. Both conserved end residues are part of each CDR3. Each record gives: J gene, CDR3 length, V gene, CDR3 protein.

j_call: TRBJ1-1
cdr3_length: 14
v_call: TRBV19
cdr3_aa: CASSMDRRNTEAFF

j_call: TRBJ2-7
cdr3_length: 14
v_call: TRBV7-3
cdr3_aa: CASSPGLAGHEQYF

j_call: TRBJ2-1
cdr3_length: 14
v_call: TRBV30
cdr3_aa: CACDSGRASYEQFF

j_call: TRBJ1-6
cdr3_length: 16
v_call: TRBV6-5
cdr3_aa: CASSYSRGSYNSPLHF

j_call: TRBJ1-4
cdr3_length: 15
v_call: TRBV7-8
cdr3_aa: CASSSWDRGSEKLFF

j_call: TRBJ1-1
cdr3_length: 14
v_call: TRBV6-2/TRBV6-3
cdr3_aa: CASSLGQGGTEAFF

j_call: TRBJ1-2
cdr3_length: 14
v_call: TRBV19
cdr3_aa: CASSISPGNYGYTF

j_call: TRBJ2-7
cdr3_length: 15
v_call: TRBV18
cdr3_aa: CASSPSDRGRYEQYF

j_call: TRBJ2-5
cdr3_length: 19
v_call: TRBV14
cdr3_aa: CASSQERGQQRGIQETQYF

j_call: TRBJ2-7
cdr3_length: 14
v_call: TRBV15
cdr3_aa: CATSGLAGFYEQYF

j_call: TRBJ1-1
cdr3_length: 14
v_call: TRBV19
cdr3_aa: CASSITGGGTEAFF

j_call: TRBJ2-2
cdr3_length: 15
v_call: TRBV30
cdr3_aa: CAWGGQGGFTGELFF

j_call: TRBJ2-3
cdr3_length: 18
v_call: TRBV25-1
cdr3_aa: CASSSSGGPRLSTDTQYF

j_call: TRBJ2-7
cdr3_length: 13
v_call: TRBV6-2/TRBV6-3
cdr3_aa: CASSIVEGYEQYF

j_call: TRBJ2-7
cdr3_length: 13
v_call: TRBV7-8
cdr3_aa: CASTRTGIYEQYF

j_call: TRBJ2-3
cdr3_length: 16
v_call: TRBV28
cdr3_aa: CASKRKAGGTYDTQYF

j_call: TRBJ2-1
cdr3_length: 15
v_call: TRBV19
cdr3_aa: CASSYGTRSYNEQFF

j_call: TRBJ2-3
cdr3_length: 13
v_call: TRBV6-5
cdr3_aa: CASSLGGADTQYF

j_call: TRBJ2-1
cdr3_length: 14
v_call: TRBV6-2/TRBV6-3
cdr3_aa: CASSGTSSYNEQFF

j_call: TRBJ1-2
cdr3_length: 14
v_call: TRBV2
cdr3_aa: CASTATGDYYGYTF

j_call: TRBJ2-1
cdr3_length: 12
v_call: TRBV9
cdr3_aa: CASSETSDPGFF

j_call: TRBJ2-1
cdr3_length: 15
v_call: TRBV24-1
cdr3_aa: CATSEGGVGYNEQFF

j_call: TRBJ2-1
cdr3_length: 14
v_call: TRBV30
cdr3_aa: CAWRLAGGQNEQFF

j_call: TRBJ2-7
cdr3_length: 14
v_call: TRBV18
cdr3_aa: CASSTGGGAYEQYF

j_call: TRBJ2-1
cdr3_length: 15
v_call: TRBV10-1
cdr3_aa: CASTSGQGGGNEQFF

j_call: TRBJ1-1
cdr3_length: 15
v_call: TRBV18
cdr3_aa: CASSPLSSPNTEAFF

j_call: TRBJ1-2
cdr3_length: 15
v_call: TRBV14
cdr3_aa: CASSLDRIANYGYTF

j_call: TRBJ1-4
cdr3_length: 13
v_call: TRBV7-2
cdr3_aa: CASSAVSRGKLFF

j_call: TRBJ2-5
cdr3_length: 12
v_call: TRBV19
cdr3_aa: CGRGRVGETQYF

j_call: TRBJ2-7
cdr3_length: 14
v_call: TRBV29-1
cdr3_aa: CSVDKARGTNGQYF

j_call: TRBJ2-5
cdr3_length: 15
v_call: TRBV5-1
cdr3_aa: CASTDRGLTAETQYF

j_call: TRBJ1-2
cdr3_length: 14
v_call: TRBV13
cdr3_aa: CASSPVQGGSGYTF

j_call: TRBJ2-7
cdr3_length: 15
v_call: TRBV4-3
cdr3_aa: CASSQDRFWAYEQYF

j_call: TRBJ2-3
cdr3_length: 17
v_call: TRBV25-1
cdr3_aa: CASSSLSSGISTDTQYF

j_call: TRBJ1-2
cdr3_length: 17
v_call: TRBV5-4
cdr3_aa: CASSNKPTGPFGYGYTF

j_call: TRBJ2-2
cdr3_length: 14
v_call: TRBV5-1
cdr3_aa: CASRGQGSTGELFF

j_call: TRBJ2-1
cdr3_length: 15
v_call: TRBV5-1
cdr3_aa: CASSFSGQGLNEQFF

j_call: TRBJ1-6
cdr3_length: 15
v_call: TRBV4-2
cdr3_aa: CASSQFPGANSPLHF

j_call: TRBJ2-1
cdr3_length: 17
v_call: TRBV5-1
cdr3_aa: CASSLDPAVGSYNEQFF

j_call: TRBJ2-3
cdr3_length: 13
v_call: TRBV12-3/TRBV12-4
cdr3_aa: CASSLDWTDTQYF

j_call: TRBJ1-1
cdr3_length: 13
v_call: TRBV6-5
cdr3_aa: CASSQGAGTEAFF

j_call: TRBJ1-2
cdr3_length: 13
v_call: TRBV9
cdr3_aa: CASSLEEAYGYTF

j_call: TRBJ2-5
cdr3_length: 13
v_call: TRBV30
cdr3_aa: CAWGGLPGETQYF

j_call: TRBJ2-1
cdr3_length: 15
v_call: TRBV5-1
cdr3_aa: CASSPGWPPSNEQFF

j_call: TRBJ2-7
cdr3_length: 15
v_call: TRBV5-6
cdr3_aa: CASSLGRRGSYEQYF

j_call: TRBJ2-5
cdr3_length: 16
v_call: TRBV5-1
cdr3_aa: CASSPDGTSGSETQYF

j_call: TRBJ2-7
cdr3_length: 11
v_call: TRBV5-4
cdr3_aa: CASSSTSEQYF

j_call: TRBJ2-1
cdr3_length: 18
v_call: TRBV9
cdr3_aa: CASSVYLLAGSSYNEQFF

j_call: TRBJ2-2
cdr3_length: 15
v_call: TRBV5-1
cdr3_aa: CASSLTTGNTGELFF

j_call: TRBJ1-2
cdr3_length: 15
v_call: TRBV6-2/TRBV6-3
cdr3_aa: CASSPDWGAKNGYTF

j_call: TRBJ2-3
cdr3_length: 18
v_call: TRBV10-3
cdr3_aa: CAITQVRGTTLCTDTQYF

j_call: TRBJ2-7
cdr3_length: 13
v_call: TRBV14
cdr3_aa: CASRGASSYEQYF